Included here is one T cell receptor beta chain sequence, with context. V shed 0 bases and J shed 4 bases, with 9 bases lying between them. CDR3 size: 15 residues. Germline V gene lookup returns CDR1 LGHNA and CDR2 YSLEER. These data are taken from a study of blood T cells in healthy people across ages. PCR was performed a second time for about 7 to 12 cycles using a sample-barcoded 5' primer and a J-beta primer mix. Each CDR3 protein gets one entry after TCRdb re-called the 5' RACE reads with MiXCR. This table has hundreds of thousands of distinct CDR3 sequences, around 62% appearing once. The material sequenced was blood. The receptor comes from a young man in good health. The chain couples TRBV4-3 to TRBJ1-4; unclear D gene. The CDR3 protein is CASSQELPNNEKLFF. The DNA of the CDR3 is TGCGCCAGCAGCCAAGAACTGCCGAATAATGAAAAACTGTTTTTT.